The TCR beta chain under discussion was sequenced for a study of T cell responses to AZD1222 COVID-19 vaccine (dated by TCRdb to the early 2020s). With regard to the full study: A total of approximately 230 trial participants underwent TCR sequencing, of whom 207 received two doses of AZD1222 and about 26 received two doses of the MenACWY control vaccine. Enrollment into the trials was organized by age into subgroups of 18-55, 56-69 and 70-plus years, and those subgroups contained approximately 150, 30 and 60 TCR-sequenced participants, respectively.

Regarding this clone: Its antigen remains unidentified. No base quality values were provided; no much bigger clone lies one nucleotide off.

Looking up the germline V gene (reference sequence) yields CDR1 DFQATT and CDR2 SNEGSKA. The junction carries 7 bases between V and J, which are trimmed by 3 bases and 6 bases respectively. Counted from cysteine to phenylalanine, this CDR3 has 11 amino acids. The sequence is cut down to CDR3 DNA, 33 bases in frame from base 1. This specimen's time point label, per the study, means: about 28 days (+/-7) after the second vaccine dose. AZD1222 recipients whose second dose came at about 4 weeks and those whose second dose came at about 12 weeks were combined into one group, since spike-specific TCR depth and breadth did not differ between the two schedules. Vaccinee samples were obtained from the UK trials COV001 and COV002, which included a single-blind randomized controlled phase 2/3 trial of AZD1222 (ChAdOx1 nCoV-19) in healthy adults. For TCRbeta chain sequencing, PBMC samples were collected from trial participants at day 0 and at day 28 after the second dose.

The CDR3 regions of human TCRbeta chains were subjected to immunosequencing. The study's processing was this. TCRs in the repertoires were compared against a reference library of SARS-CoV-2-specific TCRs that had been generated with the MIRA antigen-specificity platform. Breadth was defined as the fraction of unique TCRs that were SARS-CoV-2-associated. Depth was defined as the fraction of total T cells that were SARS-CoV-2-associated. Each spike-specific TCR was assigned to its reactive spike region and to a CD4 or CD8 class using the MIRA data. Log10-transformed breadth and depth values were compared by one-way ANOVA with Sidak's multiple comparisons tests. In TCRdb, the immuneACCESS table is reduced to in-frame sequences with V and J assigned. These tables do not hold every clone; where another copy was compared, an unresolved V gene accounts for under half, and the others remain unexplained. V, J and clone size were drawn from that table, and D and trimming were deduced from the DNA. Here the sample has about 150,000 clones; about 87% occur a single time. The ten largest clones capture just over 9% of the sample.

Here is what the overall study found, with its caveats: The 56-69-year group was small, and its depth increase did not reach significance, likely because of low power. Spike-specific TCR breadth and depth rose significantly after two AZD1222 doses compared with day 0 and with MenACWY recipients. Reportedly, almost half of the unique spike-specific TCRs recognized epitopes lying outside the regions that are mutated in the B.1.351 and B.1.1.7 variants. Participants were mostly white British and included more females than males, and it was suggested by the authors that clonal diversity may have been underestimated. Only a handful of AZD1222 recipients were SARS-CoV-2 seropositive at baseline, limiting conclusions about previously exposed vaccinees. Because no day 14 peak-response samples were available, repertoires were characterized only after the peak T cell response. The whole spike protein was spanned by vaccine-associated CD4 TCRs, and dominant responses were seen in regions 160-218 and 743-854.

The chain couples TRBV20-1 to TRBJ2-3; the D gene remains uncertain. This receptor was taken from an adult who received the AZD1222 COVID-19 vaccine. The source material was peripheral blood, sampled 28 days after the second AZD1222 dose. The nucleotides are TGCAGTGCTAGTCCGCTGGATACGCAGTATTTT. Its translation is CSASPLDTQYF.